The 16 T cell receptor beta chains below come from one sample, sequenced in a study of blood T cell repertoires in COVID-19. This table comes from immunoSEQ multiplex PCR, and its TCRdb copy is limited to in-frame clones, with some not included. The table records about 320,000 clones, 80% to 90% of them present only once. The source material was PBMCs or T cells enriched from blood (not recorded which). The receptors come from a woman aged 18-30 years who had recovered from COVID-19.

As DNA, the CDR3 is TGCAGCGTTGCTAGCGGGAGCAATGAGCAGTTCTTC. Translating gives CSVASGSNEQFF. The chain recombines TRBV29-1 with TRBJ2-1, with 10 bases aligning to TRBD2. Germline CDR1 is SQVTM and CDR2 is ANQGSEA. The CDR3 length is 12 residues. J lost 6 bases, V lost 4 bases, and 0 bases had no gene match.

This sequence joins TRBV20-1 and TRBJ2-1; 7 nucleotides match TRBD2. Unmatched junction bases numbered 8, after V lost 3 bases and J lost 3 bases. The CDR3 runs 15 residues. Germline CDR1 and CDR2: DFQATT and SNEGSKA (reference sequence). The CDR3 loop is CSASPRGGGYNEQFF. The CDR3 region has the DNA TGCAGTGCTAGTCCCCGTGGGGGGGGCTACAATGAGCAGTTCTTC.

This chain uses TRBV7-9 with TRBJ1-6, with 7 bases identical to TRBD1. CDR3 size: 13 residues. Germline lookup yields CDR1 SEHNR and CDR2 FQNEAQ (reference sequence). Trimming cost V 4 bases and J 7 bases; bases outside gene matches: 1. CDR3 in amino acids: CASSSTGNSPLHF. The CDR3 coding sequence is TGTGCCAGCAGCTCGACAGGGAATTCACCCCTCCACTTT.

The chain uses TRBV7-6 and TRBJ2-3, with TRBD2 matching 11 bases. This CDR3 has 15 amino acids. V was pared by 1 base and J by 4 bases, with 1 base of the junction left unmatched. Germline-derived CDR1 and CDR2 are SGHVS and FNYEAQ. CDR3 DNA sequence: TGTGCCAGCAGCTTAGTAGCGGGAGGGGCAGATACGCAGTATTTT. Protein sequence: CASSLVAGGADTQYF.

The chain combines TRBV29-1 with TRBJ2-1, with 14 nucleotides matching TRBD2. V lost 3 bases, J lost 14 bases, and 6 bases stayed unmatched. From germline, CDR1 is SQVTM and CDR2 ANQGSEA. The CDR3 length is 13 residues. The CDR3 reads CSVDGTSGRIKFF. CDR3 nucleotides: TGCAGCGTTGACGGGACTAGCGGGAGAATCAAGTTCTTC.

The chain combines TRBV28 with TRBJ1-5; D is possibly TRBD1 (5 bases). Germline V gene data show CDR1 as MDHEN and CDR2 as SYDVKM. Between the trimmed V and J ends, which lost 5 bases and 3 bases, there was a span of 11 bases. The CDR3 sequence is 14 residues long. CDR3 nucleotides: TGTGCCAGCAGTCTCGACAGACCCAATCAGCCCCAGCATTTT. Its translation: CASSLDRPNQPQHF.

CDR3 sequence reads: CASSQDGEGTHYNEQFF. In DNA, the CDR3 is TGCGCCAGCAGCCAAGACGGGGAGGGGACACATTACAATGAGCAGTTCTTC. V usage is TRBV4-3 and J usage is TRBJ2-1; D might be TRBD2 (7 bases). V was trimmed by 0 bases and J by 4 bases, leaving 16 bases between them. CDR1 is LGHNA, CDR2 YSLEER, per germline. The CDR3 totals 17 residues.

This chain links TRBV11-1 with TRBJ2-3; 9 bases map to TRBD1. The CDR3 totals 14 residues. CDR1 is SGHAT, CDR2 FQDESV, per germline (reference sequence). Unmatched junction bases numbered 1, after V lost 3 bases and J lost 3 bases. The DNA of the CDR3 is TGTGCCAGCAGCTTTGACAGGGGGACAGATACGCAGTATTTT. As protein: CASSFDRGTDTQYF.

In its sample, this clone was seen a few times. The gene calls are TRBV6-2 or TRBV6-3 and TRBJ2-7; D is uncertain. V lost 2 bases, J lost 3 bases, and 5 bases lay in between. This CDR3 region has 12 residues. Germline V gives CDR1 MNHEY, CDR2 SVGEGT. Here the CDR3 reads CASSYPHYEQYF. CDR3 DNA sequence: TGTGCCAGCAGTTACCCCCACTACGAGCAGTACTTC.

This rearrangement joins TRBV19 to TRBJ1-5; D not certain. CDR1 is LNHDA and CDR2 is SQIVND in the germline V gene (reference sequence). Trimming took off 7 bases at V and 3 bases at J, with 16 bases between the two ends. This CDR3 has 15 amino acids. CDR3 in DNA: TGTGCCAGTAAGACTAGGGAAAGGTACAATCAGCCCCAGCATTTT. It specifies CASKTRERYNQPQHF.

This clone was picked up a small number of times. V usage is TRBV5-6 and J usage is TRBJ1-2; 9 nucleotides match TRBD1. The germline V gene has CDR1 SGHDT and CDR2 YYEEEE. This CDR3 spans 15 amino acids. The junction had 5 bases not matched to a gene; V was cut back by 1 base and J by 4 bases. The CDR3 region has the DNA TGTGCCAGCAGCTTGAATATGGGACAGGGCTATGGCTACACCTTC. Translated, it gives CASSLNMGQGYGYTF.

V usage is TRBV7-9 and J usage is TRBJ1-2, with TRBD1 identical over 8 bases. Germline loops: CDR1 SEHNR, CDR2 FQNEAQ (reference sequence). V trimming: 0 bases; J trimming: 6 bases; junction bases outside the gene matches: 6. CDR3 length equals 15 residues. The CDR3 nucleotides read TGTGCCAGCAGCTTAGCAACAGGGGGTCATGATGGCTACACCTTC. Translation: CASSLATGGHDGYTF.

The rearrangement uses TRBV6-6 and TRBJ1-5; D is undetermined. Germline assignment: CDR1 MNHNY and CDR2 SVGAGI (reference sequence). With 5 bases removed from V and 0 bases from J, the gap between germline ends came to 17 bases. This CDR3 has 17 residues. The CDR3 protein is CASSPSLREFSNQPQHF. The DNA for the CDR3 is TGTGCCAGCAGTCCGAGCCTTCGAGAGTTTAGCAATCAGCCCCAGCATTTT.

This clone was picked up one time. The V and J genes are TRBV7-9 and TRBJ2-1; 9 nucleotides align to TRBD2. CDR3 size: 15 residues. CDR1 is SEHNR and CDR2 is FQNEAQ in the germline V gene (reference sequence). V gave up 1 base and J gave up 10 bases; unmatched junction bases: 8. The CDR3 is CASSLGLAGVEEQFF. The CDR3 DNA is TGTGCCAGCAGCTTAGGGTTAGCGGGAGTTGAGGAGCAGTTCTTC. Full variable domain (rest looked up from reference TRBV7-9 and TRBJ2-1): DTGVSQNPRHKITKRGQNVTFRCDPISEHNRLYWYRQTLGQGPEFLTYFQNEAQLEKSRLLSDRFSAERPKGSFSTLEIQRTEQGDSAMYLCASSLGLAGVEEQFFGPGTRLTVL.

This rearrangement joins TRBV4-3 to TRBJ2-7, with D perhaps matching TRBD1 (6 bases). CDR1 and CDR2 (germline): LGHNA, YSLEER. This CDR3 has 15 amino acids. Deletions cut 3 bases from V and 2 bases from J, with 14 bases between. This CDR3 is CASSQTGTNTYEQYF. For the CDR3, the DNA is TGCGCCAGCAGCCAGACCGGGACAAACACCTACGAGCAGTACTTC.

The CDR3 reads CASSPGQGAPGEKLFF. CDR3 nucleotides: TGTGCCAGCAGCCCGGGACAGGGGGCCCCTGGGGAAAAACTGTTTTTT. The gene calls are TRBV28 and TRBJ1-4, with 12 bases aligning to TRBD1. Germline trimming cut 6 bases from V and 8 bases from J; bases unmatched to any gene: 10. This CDR3 region has 16 residues. Germline CDR1 MDHEN, CDR2 SYDVKM.